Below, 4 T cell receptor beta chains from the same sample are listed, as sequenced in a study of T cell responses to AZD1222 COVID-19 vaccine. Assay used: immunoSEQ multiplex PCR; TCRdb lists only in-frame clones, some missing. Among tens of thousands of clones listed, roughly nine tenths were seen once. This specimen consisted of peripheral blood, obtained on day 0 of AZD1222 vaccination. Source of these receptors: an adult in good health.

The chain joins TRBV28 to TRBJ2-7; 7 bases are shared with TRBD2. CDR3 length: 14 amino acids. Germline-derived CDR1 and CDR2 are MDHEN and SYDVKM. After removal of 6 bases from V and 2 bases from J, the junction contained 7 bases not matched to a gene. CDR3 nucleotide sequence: TGTGCCAGCAGCACTTCTAGCGGAACCTACGAGCAGTACTTC. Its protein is CASSTSSGTYEQYF.

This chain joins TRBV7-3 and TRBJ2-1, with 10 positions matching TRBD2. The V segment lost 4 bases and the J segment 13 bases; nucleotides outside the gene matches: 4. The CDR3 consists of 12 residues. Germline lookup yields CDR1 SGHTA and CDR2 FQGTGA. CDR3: CASSSTSGIQFF. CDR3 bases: TGTGCCAGCAGCTCCACTAGCGGGATACAGTTCTTC.

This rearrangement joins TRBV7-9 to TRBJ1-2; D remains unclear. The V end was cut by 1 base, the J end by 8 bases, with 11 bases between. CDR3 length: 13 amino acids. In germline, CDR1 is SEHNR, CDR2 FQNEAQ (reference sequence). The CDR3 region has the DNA TGTGCCAGCAGCTTAGAGGCCCCGTGGGGCTACACCTTC. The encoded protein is CASSLEAPWGYTF.

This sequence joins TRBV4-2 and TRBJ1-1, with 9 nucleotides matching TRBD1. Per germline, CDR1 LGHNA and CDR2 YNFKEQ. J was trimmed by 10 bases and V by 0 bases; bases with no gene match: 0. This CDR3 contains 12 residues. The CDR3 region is CASSQETGGAFF. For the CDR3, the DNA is TGTGCCAGCAGCCAAGAGACAGGGGGAGCTTTCTTT.